A single sample is the source of the 20 T cell receptor beta chains below, sequenced in a study of cytomegalovirus exposure and HLA in healthy donors (dated by TCRdb to the late 2010s). The library was obtained by the immunoSEQ multiplex PCR assay. The multiplex PCR relied on a mix of 60 forward primers for TCR Vbeta segments and 13 reverse primers for TCR Jbeta segments. Sourced from immuneACCESS, this table was stored by TCRdb with only in-frame sequences that have V and J called. A share of the clones is absent; for the studies checked, an unresolved V gene accounts for under half, and the remainder has no known explanation. In all, the sample holds roughly 100,000 clones, and roughly 76% of those were seen once. 6.9% of the sample belongs to the ten largest clones. Specimen: PBMCs. Receptor source: a man in his thirties or forties in good health and CMV-seropositive.

The chain links TRBV5-1 to TRBJ2-7; maybe TRBD2 (5 bases). V lost 0 bases and J 2 bases, leaving 12 bases between the germline ends. Germline CDR1 SGHRS, CDR2 YFSETQ. This CDR3 comprises 15 residues. The CDR3 sequence is CASSLEYRETYEQYF. The DNA of the CDR3 is TGCGCCAGCAGCTTGGAGTACCGGGAAACCTACGAGCAGTACTTC.

The V and J genes are TRBV7-2 and TRBJ1-1; 9 nucleotides match TRBD1. J gave up 3 bases and V 5 bases, and 7 bases lay outside the gene matches. From germline, CDR1 is SGHTA and CDR2 FQGNSA. The CDR3 loop spans 15 amino acids. Written as DNA, the CDR3 is TGTGCCAGCAGCAGGACAGGGGTGCTTTACACTGAAGCTTTCTTT. Translated, it gives CASSRTGVLYTEAFF.

The chain carries TRBV11-2 and TRBJ1-1; 7 bases are shared with TRBD1. This CDR3 has 14 amino acids. CDR1 and CDR2 (germline): SGHAT, FQNNGV. The junction had 11 bases not matched to a gene; V was cut back by 5 bases and J by 8 bases. CDR3 loop: CASSILGTDGEAFF. The CDR3 coding sequence is TGTGCCAGCAGCATCCTTGGGACAGATGGAGAAGCTTTCTTT.

The chain couples TRBV4-1 to TRBJ1-5, with D perhaps TRBD1 (6 bases). V lost 0 bases to trimming and J lost 4 bases, with 19 bases between them. CDR3 length: 18 residues. CDR1 and CDR2 from the germline V gene are MGHRA and YSYEKL. CDR3 coding DNA: TGCGCCAGCAGCCAAGATCTGGAAGGGGGGGCCCATAATCAGCCCCAGCATTTT. Translated, it gives CASSQDLEGGAHNQPQHF.

J is TRBJ1-2 and V is TRBV7-9; no reliable D call. Germline CDR1 SEHNR, CDR2 FQNEAQ (reference sequence). V lost 5 bases and J 6 bases, leaving 13 bases between the germline ends. This CDR3 has 13 amino acids. This CDR3 reads CASSRTIGDGYTF. The CDR3 DNA reads as TGTGCCAGCAGCCGGACCATCGGGGATGGCTACACCTTC.

The J gene is TRBJ2-2, the V gene TRBV14; TRBD1 might be the D (5 bases). This CDR3 spans 13 amino acids. Germline V gene data show CDR1 as SGHDN and CDR2 as FVKESK. The V end was cut by 4 bases, the J end by 13 bases, with 16 bases between. The CDR3 nucleotides read TGTGCCAGCAGCCGAAGCTACAGTCAGGGGCTGTTTTTT. It is translated as CASSRSYSQGLFF.

This clone was observed a few times. V gene TRBV27 combines with J gene TRBJ2-2; TRBD1 matches at 7 bases. The CDR3 spans 18 residues. Germline V lookup: CDR1 MNHEY, CDR2 SMNVEV (reference sequence). Germline trimming cut 2 bases from V and 4 bases from J; bases unmatched to any gene: 13. The chain's CDR3 is CASSLGQVPGLATGELFF. The CDR3 nucleotides read TGTGCCAGCAGTTTAGGACAGGTACCGGGCCTAGCCACCGGGGAGCTGTTTTTT.

CDR3 region: CASSQKKGHYEQYF. The CDR3 coding sequence is TGTGCCAGCAGCCAGAAGAAGGGGCACTACGAGCAGTACTTC. The rearrangement links TRBV13 to TRBJ2-7, with D possibly being TRBD1 (5 bases). V was pared by 5 bases and J by 3 bases, with 14 bases between. Germline CDR1 and CDR2: PRHDT and FYEKMQ (reference sequence). This CDR3 has 14 residues.

DNA of the CDR3: TGTGCCAGCAGCTTAGGAGCGGGGCCTCAGACAGATACGCAGTATTTT. Translated: CASSLGAGPQTDTQYF. This chain uses TRBV11-2 with TRBJ2-3; the match to TRBD2 covers 7 bases. Germline lookup yields CDR1 SGHAT and CDR2 FQNNGV. The CDR3 spans 16 residues. Losses at the gene ends were 1 base for V and 3 bases for J; bases not matched to a gene: 7.

This chain's CDR3 is CASSQGTGLNTEAFF. In nucleotides, the CDR3 is TGCGCCAGCAGCCAAGGGACAGGCCTGAACACTGAAGCTTTCTTT. This rearrangement joins TRBV4-1 to TRBJ1-1; 7 bases map to TRBD1. Unmatched junction bases numbered 2, after V lost 1 base and J lost 0 bases. Germline assignment: CDR1 MGHRA and CDR2 YSYEKL. The CDR3 extends over 15 amino acids.

The chain couples TRBV7-6 to TRBJ2-5; 7 positions agree with TRBD2. CDR3 size: 14 residues. CDR1 is SGHVS and CDR2 is FNYEAQ in the germline V gene. Losses at the gene ends were 3 bases for V and 5 bases for J; bases not matched to a gene: 6. The CDR3 sequence: CASSFGGKGETQYF. The CDR3 bases are TGTGCCAGCAGCTTCGGGGGGAAGGGGGAGACCCAGTACTTC. Together with reference TRBV7-6 and TRBJ2-5, the CDR3 gives the full variable domain: GAGVSQSPRYKVTKRGQDVALRCDPISGHVSLYWYRQALGQGPEFLTYFNYEAQQDKSGLPNDRFSAERPEGSISTLTIQRTEQRDSAMYRCASSFGGKGETQYFGPGTRLLVL.

CDR3 residues: CASSRTGDQPQHF. The CDR3 nucleotides read TGCGCCAGCAGCCGGACAGGGGATCAGCCCCAGCATTTT. V and J are TRBV5-1 and TRBJ1-5, with 9 bases that match TRBD1. The V segment lost 4 bases and the J segment 5 bases; nucleotides outside the gene matches: 1. From germline, CDR1 is SGHRS and CDR2 YFSETQ. The CDR3 is 13 residues long. Combining the CDR3 with reference TRBV5-1 and TRBJ1-5 gives the whole variable domain KAGVTQTPRYLIKTRGQQVTLSCSPISGHRSVSWYQQTPGQGLQFLFEYFSETQRNKGNFPGRFSGRQFSNSRSEMNVSTLELGDSALYLCASSRTGDQPQHFGDGTRLSIL.

The CDR3 DNA follows: TGTGCCGCAGGAGGGACTCCCTGGGGCGAGCAGTACTTC. Its translation is CAAGGTPWGEQYF. The rearrangement uses TRBV7-2 and TRBJ2-7; weak D call: TRBD2 (6 bases). Trimming removed 11 bases from V and 6 bases from J, with 20 bases in between. The CDR3 covers 13 residues. CDR1 is SGHTA and CDR2 is FQGNSA in the germline V gene.

The chain joins TRBV4-3 to TRBJ1-6; D not certain. Trimming shortened V by 5 bases and J by 6 bases, and 17 bases separated the two germline ends. The germline V gene has CDR1 LGHNA and CDR2 YSLEER. The CDR3 contains 16 residues. The DNA of the CDR3 is TGCGCCAGCAGCTCTTTCCTAGGCCGTTTTAATTCACCCCTCCACTTT. It specifies CASSSFLGRFNSPLHF.

The DNA of the CDR3 is TGCGCCAGCAGCCAGACTGGTCGGGGATACAATGAGCAGTTCTTC. Protein sequence: CASSQTGRGYNEQFF. V and J are TRBV4-3 and TRBJ2-1; maybe TRBD2 (5 bases). The CDR3 is 15 residues long. The germline V gene encodes CDR1 LGHNA and CDR2 YSLEER. The V and J ends lost 3 bases and 4 bases respectively, with 13 bases between them.

Comments on this clone: At one boundary the junction diverges from the germline segment, which might be a read error. The same CDR3 also results from other DNA sequences found in this sample. This CDR3 reads CASSLGTGDTEAFF. CDR3 DNA: TGTGCCAGCAGCTTGGGGACAGGAGACACTGAAGCTTTCTTT. The chain recombines TRBV5-1 with TRBJ1-1, with 8 nucleotides matching TRBD1. The CDR3 has 14 residues. Germline values: CDR1 SGHRS, CDR2 YFSETQ.

The chain employs TRBV30 and TRBJ1-6; a weak D match, TRBD1 (6 bases). The CDR3 spans 15 residues. Germline assignment: CDR1 GTSNPN and CDR2 SVGIG (reference sequence). The V gene lost 0 bases and the J gene lost 9 bases, with 15 bases spanning the gap. CDR3 in DNA: TGTGCCTGGAGTGTACTGGGACATCGGACTTCACCCCTCCACTTT. Encoded protein: CAWSVLGHRTSPLHF. Complete variable domain (other parts from reference TRBV30 and TRBJ1-6): SQTIHQWPATLVQPVGSPLSLECTVEGTSNPNLYWYRQAAGRGLQLLFYSVGIGQISSEVPQNLSASRPQDRQFILSSKKLLLSDSGFYLCAWSVLGHRTSPLHFGNGTRLTVT.

This clone was seen a single time. The gene calls are TRBV2 and TRBJ1-6; D ambiguous. The CDR3 sequence is 9 residues long. CDR1 SNHLY and CDR2 FYNNEI come from the germline V gene. With 9 bases removed from V and 9 bases from J, the gap between germline ends came to 3 bases. CDR3 DNA sequence: TGTGCCAGTAGTTCACCCCTCCACTTT. It translates to CASSSPLHF.

The chain uses TRBV9 and TRBJ2-2, with D perhaps matching TRBD2 (6 bases). Deletions cut 2 bases from V and 6 bases from J, with 11 bases between. This CDR3 has 14 amino acids. CDR1 and CDR2 from the germline V gene are SGDLS and YYNGEE. CDR3 sequence reads: CASSVSGDPGELFF. CDR3 DNA sequence: TGTGCCAGCAGCGTTAGCGGAGACCCCGGGGAGCTGTTTTTT.

The CDR3 DNA reads TGTGCCAGCAGCTTGCCGCCCGACAGGGTCCGTGGCTACACCTTC. Its translation: CASSLPPDRVRGYTF. The rearrangement joins TRBV5-4 to TRBJ1-2; 7 bases align to TRBD1. Germline V gives CDR1 SGHNT, CDR2 YYREEE (reference sequence). CDR3 size: 15 residues. J lost 7 bases, V lost 1 base, and 10 bases had no gene match.